Listed below are T cell receptor beta chains from one sample, sequenced in a study of lymphopenia after photon versus proton radiotherapy. TCRdb's copy holds only in-frame clones and misses some; the assay was immunoSEQ multiplex PCR. This table holds just over 40,000 clones, around 84% found once. The starting material was peripheral blood, obtained from a patient treated with proton-based radiotherapy. The source of these receptors is a woman between 65 and 79 years old with pancreatic cancer. Some clones in this sample may be carry-over from other donors' samples. Each CDR3 is given with its conserved first and last residue.

J gene | V gene | CDR3 protein
TRBJ1-5 | TRBV18 | CASSPNSNQPQHF
TRBJ2-1 | TRBV6-4 | CASSDGREGYNEQFF
TRBJ2-3 | TRBV6-1 | CASSEAQGSTDTQYF
TRBJ1-1 | TRBV28 | CASSLGPGGGEAFF
TRBJ2-1 | TRBV30 | CASVLNSARGSGSLNNEQFF
TRBJ2-1 | TRBV5-1 | CASSFKGLGKNEQFF
TRBJ2-1 | TRBV30 | CAWSQGPGSNEQFF
TRBJ1-4 | TRBV28 | CASSLGTRVNEKLFF
TRBJ1-1 | TRBV7-6 | CASSLAWGDTEAFF
TRBJ2-1 | TRBV5-5 | CASSLGQGSYNEQFF
TRBJ1-5 | TRBV6-1 | CASSESYRANQPQHF
TRBJ1-2 | TRBV19 | CASSEHTGTGGARGYTF
TRBJ2-7 | TRBV28 | CASSPMAGESHEQYF
TRBJ2-5 | TRBV7-2 | CASSFEGETQYF
TRBJ2-3 | TRBV19 | CASRPGQGGGTDTQYF
TRBJ2-1 | TRBV7-3 | CASSLERAHVNEQFF
TRBJ2-1 | TRBV6-1 | CASSSTSGSGNEQFF
TRBJ1-6 | TRBV5-1 | CASSLDRGQNSPLHF
- | TRBV10-2 | CASSDFGTRRAYEQYF
TRBJ2-2 | TRBV6-1 | CASRTPNTGELFF
TRBJ2-3 | TRBV29-1 | CSVARASSTDTQYF
TRBJ1-1 | TRBV2 | CASGGDLNTEAFF
TRBJ1-4 | TRBV5-1 | CASSLDFATNEKLFF
TRBJ2-5 | TRBV11-2 | CASSFLSVQETQYF
TRBJ1-4 | TRBV7-2 | CASSYQGGNEKLFF
TRBJ2-5 | TRBV11-2 | CASSLDPTGGETQYF
TRBJ1-1 | TRBV11-2 | CASSFGSDTEAFF
TRBJ2-7 | TRBV6-6 | CAISAGQGYEQYF
TRBJ1-1 | TRBV2 | CASSGRPWGAGTEAFF
TRBJ1-3 | TRBV7-3 | CASSLAGPTSGNTIYF
TRBJ2-3 | TRBV7-7 | CASSLTHTDTQYF
TRBJ2-7 | TRBV25-1 | CASTREGAAYEQYF
TRBJ2-7 | TRBV18 | CASSPGQGAGYF
TRBJ2-3 | TRBV6-1 | CASSRVGGTDTQYF
TRBJ1-6 | TRBV11-1 | CASSQILGSPLHF
TRBJ1-1 | TRBV14 | CASSQLGGNTEAFF
TRBJ1-1 | TRBV6-1 | CASTERPDTEAFF
TRBJ2-3 | TRBV6-5 | CASSYGGALGTDTQYF
TRBJ2-3 | TRBV5-5 | CASTIYEGGTDTQYF
TRBJ2-3 | TRBV5-1 | CASSLVAELDTQYF
TRBJ1-2 | TRBV30 | CAWSLPAIGGYTF
TRBJ2-7 | TRBV6-1 | CASSEPGLSSYEQYF
TRBJ2-3 | TRBV27 | CASSSWLGVGTDTQYF
TRBJ1-5 | TRBV5-5 | CASSPRTDTNQPQHF
TRBJ2-7 | TRBV6-6 | CASSLLGGPEQYF
TRBJ1-1 | TRBV19 | CASSMRTSNTEAFF
TRBJ2-4 | TRBV28 | CASSLGGNIQYF
TRBJ1-1 | TRBV10-3 | CAISESQGNTEAFF
TRBJ1-3 | TRBV27 | CASSLSEGVGNTIYF
TRBJ2-1 | TRBV14 | CASSQGAGGPGNEQFF
TRBJ2-5 | TRBV6-5 | CASTTSGGETQYF
TRBJ2-1 | TRBV15 | CATSRDDGPYNEQFF
TRBJ2-1 | TRBV19 | CASKGFWDSYNEQFF
TRBJ2-1 | TRBV7-9 | CASSVPGSVYNEQFF
TRBJ1-5 | TRBV28 | CASSTSTGLGSNDQPQHF
TRBJ2-7 | TRBV7-9 | CASSFHYEQYF
TRBJ2-1 | TRBV4-3 | CASSQDLASDNEQFF
TRBJ1-3 | TRBV19 | CASSEQGTGNTIYF
TRBJ2-3 | TRBV5-4 | CASSAGQSTDTQYF